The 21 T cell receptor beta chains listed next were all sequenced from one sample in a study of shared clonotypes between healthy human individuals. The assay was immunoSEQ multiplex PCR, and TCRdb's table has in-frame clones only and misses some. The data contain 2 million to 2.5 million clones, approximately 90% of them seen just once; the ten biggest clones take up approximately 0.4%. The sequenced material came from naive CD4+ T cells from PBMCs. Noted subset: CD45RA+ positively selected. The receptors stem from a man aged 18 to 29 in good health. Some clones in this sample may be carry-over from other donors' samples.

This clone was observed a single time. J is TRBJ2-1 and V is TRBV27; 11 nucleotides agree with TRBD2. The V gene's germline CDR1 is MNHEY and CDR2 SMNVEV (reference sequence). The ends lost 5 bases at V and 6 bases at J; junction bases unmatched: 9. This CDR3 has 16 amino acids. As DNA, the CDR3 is TGTGCCAGCAGTCCACGGACTAGCGGGCGTGGCAATGAGCAGTTCTTC. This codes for CASSPRTSGRGNEQFF.

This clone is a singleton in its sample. The DNA for the CDR3 is TGTGCCAGCAAAAGGACACTACTGAACACTGAAGCTTTCTTT. It is translated as CASKRTLLNTEAFF. The rearrangement uses TRBV28 and TRBJ1-1; D possibly corresponds to TRBD1 (5 bases). The germline V gene encodes CDR1 MDHEN and CDR2 SYDVKM. CDR3 length: 14 residues. V lost 7 bases and J lost 0, with 12 bases in between.

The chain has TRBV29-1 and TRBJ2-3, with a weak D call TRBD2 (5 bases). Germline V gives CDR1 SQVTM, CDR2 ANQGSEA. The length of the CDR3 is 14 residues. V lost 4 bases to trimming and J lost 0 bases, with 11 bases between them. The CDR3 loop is CSVVRGFSTDTQYF. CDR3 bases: TGCAGCGTTGTTCGCGGGTTCAGCACAGATACGCAGTATTTT.

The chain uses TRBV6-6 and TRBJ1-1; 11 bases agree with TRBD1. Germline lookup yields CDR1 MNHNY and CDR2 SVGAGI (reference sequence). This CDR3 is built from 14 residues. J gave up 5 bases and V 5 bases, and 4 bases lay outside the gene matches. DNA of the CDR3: TGTGCCAGCAGTCGAGGACAGGGGGCTACTGAAGCTTTCTTT. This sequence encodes CASSRGQGATEAFF.

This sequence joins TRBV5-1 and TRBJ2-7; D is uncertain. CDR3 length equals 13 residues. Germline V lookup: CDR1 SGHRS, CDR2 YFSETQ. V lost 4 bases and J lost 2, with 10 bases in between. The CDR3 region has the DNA TGCGCCAGCAGCATGCCTGCCGCCTACGAGCAGTACTTC. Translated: CASSMPAAYEQYF.

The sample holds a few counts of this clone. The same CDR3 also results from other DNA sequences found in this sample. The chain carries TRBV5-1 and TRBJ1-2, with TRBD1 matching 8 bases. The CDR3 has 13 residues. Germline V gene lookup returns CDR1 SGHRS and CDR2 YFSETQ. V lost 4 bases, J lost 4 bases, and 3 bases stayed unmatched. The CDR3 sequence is CASSTGQGYGYTF. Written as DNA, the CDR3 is TGCGCCAGCAGCACTGGACAGGGCTATGGCTACACCTTC.

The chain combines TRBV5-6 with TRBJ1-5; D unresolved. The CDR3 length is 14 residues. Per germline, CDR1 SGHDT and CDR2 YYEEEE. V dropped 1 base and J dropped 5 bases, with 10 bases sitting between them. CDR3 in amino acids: CASSLWQADQPQHF. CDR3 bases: TGTGCCAGCAGCTTGTGGCAGGCGGATCAGCCCCAGCATTTT.

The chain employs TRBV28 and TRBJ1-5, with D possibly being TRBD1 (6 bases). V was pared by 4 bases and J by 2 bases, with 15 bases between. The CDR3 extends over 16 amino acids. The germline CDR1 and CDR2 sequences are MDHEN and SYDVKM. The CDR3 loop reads CASSSHTGPRNQPQHF. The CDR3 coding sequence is TGTGCCAGCAGTTCACATACAGGGCCTCGCAATCAGCCCCAGCATTTT.

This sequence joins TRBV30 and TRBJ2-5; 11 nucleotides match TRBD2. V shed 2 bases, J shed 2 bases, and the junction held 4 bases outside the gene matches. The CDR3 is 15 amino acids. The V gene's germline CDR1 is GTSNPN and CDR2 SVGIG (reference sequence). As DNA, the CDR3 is TGTGCCTGGAGTAGGGCTAGCGGGGGGCAAGAGACCCAGTACTTC. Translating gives CAWSRASGGQETQYF.

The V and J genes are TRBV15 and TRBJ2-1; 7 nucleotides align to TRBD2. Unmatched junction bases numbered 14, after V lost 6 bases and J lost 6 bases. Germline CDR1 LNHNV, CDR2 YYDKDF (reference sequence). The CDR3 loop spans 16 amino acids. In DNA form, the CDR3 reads TGTGCCACCAGTAGACCGGGACTAATGAGGTTCAATGAGCAGTTCTTC. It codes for CATSRPGLMRFNEQFF.

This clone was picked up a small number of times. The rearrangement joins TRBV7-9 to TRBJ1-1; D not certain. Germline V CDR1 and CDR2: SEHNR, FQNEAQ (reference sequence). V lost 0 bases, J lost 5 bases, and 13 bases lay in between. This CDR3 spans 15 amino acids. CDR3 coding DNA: TGTGCCAGCAGCTTAGCTCTGGCCACGGGGACTGAAGCTTTCTTT. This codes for CASSLALATGTEAFF.

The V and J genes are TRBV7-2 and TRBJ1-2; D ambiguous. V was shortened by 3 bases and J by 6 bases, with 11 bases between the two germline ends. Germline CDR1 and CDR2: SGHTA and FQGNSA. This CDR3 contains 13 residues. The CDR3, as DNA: TGTGCCAGCAGCTTTTCGGGAGTTAATGGCTACACCTTC. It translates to CASSFSGVNGYTF.

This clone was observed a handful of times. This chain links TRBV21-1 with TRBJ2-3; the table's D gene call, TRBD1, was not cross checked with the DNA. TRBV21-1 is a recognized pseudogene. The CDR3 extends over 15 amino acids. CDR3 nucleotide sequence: TGTGCCAGCAGCAGAGGACAGGAAGACACAGATACGCAGTATTTT. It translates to CASSRGQEDTDTQYF.

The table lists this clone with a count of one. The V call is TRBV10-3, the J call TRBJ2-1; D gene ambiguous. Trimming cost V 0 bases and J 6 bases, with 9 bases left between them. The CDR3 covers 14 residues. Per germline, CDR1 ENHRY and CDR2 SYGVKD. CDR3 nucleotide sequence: TGTGCCATCAGTGAGTCAGGGCCCCCCAATGAGCAGTTCTTC. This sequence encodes CAISESGPPNEQFF.

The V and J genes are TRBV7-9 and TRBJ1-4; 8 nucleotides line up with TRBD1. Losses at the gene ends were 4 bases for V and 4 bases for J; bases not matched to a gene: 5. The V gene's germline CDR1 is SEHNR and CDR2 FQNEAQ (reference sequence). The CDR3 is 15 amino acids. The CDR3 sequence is CASSSRTGRNEKLFF. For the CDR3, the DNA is TGTGCCAGCAGCTCGCGGACAGGGCGTAATGAAAAACTGTTTTTT.

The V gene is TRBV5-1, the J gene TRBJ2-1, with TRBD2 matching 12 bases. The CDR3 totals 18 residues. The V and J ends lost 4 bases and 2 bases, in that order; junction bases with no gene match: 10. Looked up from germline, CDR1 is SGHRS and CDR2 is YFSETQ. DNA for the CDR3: TGCGCCAGCAGCCCGATTGGACTAGCGGGAACCGCCTACAATGAGCAGTTCTTC. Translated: CASSPIGLAGTAYNEQFF. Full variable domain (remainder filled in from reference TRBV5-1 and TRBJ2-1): KAGVTQTPRYLIKTRGQQVTLSCSPISGHRSVSWYQQTPGQGLQFLFEYFSETQRNKGNFPGRFSGRQFSNSRSEMNVSTLELGDSALYLCASSPIGLAGTAYNEQFFGPGTRLTVL.

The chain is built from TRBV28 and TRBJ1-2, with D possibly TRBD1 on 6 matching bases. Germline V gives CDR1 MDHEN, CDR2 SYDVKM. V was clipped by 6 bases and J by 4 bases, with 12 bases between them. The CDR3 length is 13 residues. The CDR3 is CASSRQVPYGYTF. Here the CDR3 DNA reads TGTGCCAGCAGCCGACAGGTGCCCTATGGCTACACCTTC.

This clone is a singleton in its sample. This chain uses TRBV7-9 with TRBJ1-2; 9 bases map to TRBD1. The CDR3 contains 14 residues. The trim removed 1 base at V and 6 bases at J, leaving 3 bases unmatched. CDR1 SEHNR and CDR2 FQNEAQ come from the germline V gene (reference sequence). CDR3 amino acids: CASSLGWDRDGYTF. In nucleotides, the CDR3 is TGTGCCAGCAGCTTAGGCTGGGACAGGGATGGCTACACCTTC.

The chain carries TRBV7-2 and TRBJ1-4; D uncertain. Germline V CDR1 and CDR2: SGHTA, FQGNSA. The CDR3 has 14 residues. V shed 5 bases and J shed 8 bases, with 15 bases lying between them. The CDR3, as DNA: TGTGCCAGCAGCCCGGGCCGGCGACGGGAAAAACTGTTTTTT. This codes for CASSPGRRREKLFF.

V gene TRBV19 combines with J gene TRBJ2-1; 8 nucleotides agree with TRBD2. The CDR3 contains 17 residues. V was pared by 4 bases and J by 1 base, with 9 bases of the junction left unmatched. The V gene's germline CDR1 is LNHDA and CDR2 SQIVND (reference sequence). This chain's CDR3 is CASSRRVAGFSYNEQFF. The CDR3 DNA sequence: TGTGCCAGTAGTAGGAGAGTAGCGGGGTTTTCCTACAATGAGCAGTTCTTC.

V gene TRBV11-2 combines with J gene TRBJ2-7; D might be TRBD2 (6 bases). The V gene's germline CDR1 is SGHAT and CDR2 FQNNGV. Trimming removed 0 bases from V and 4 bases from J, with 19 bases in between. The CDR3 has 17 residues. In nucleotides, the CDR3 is TGTGCCAGCAGCTTAGATCGAGGGAGGCATATTAAATACGAGCAGTACTTC. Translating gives CASSLDRGRHIKYEQYF.